These T cell receptor beta chains were read from a single sample in a study of circulating and synovial CD4+ cells in juvenile arthritis. This table comes from immunoSEQ multiplex PCR, and its TCRdb copy is limited to in-frame clones, with some not included. The sample records 15,000 to 20,000 clones, about 93% being singletons. The sample comprised CD4+ T cells from blood. The receptors here all came from a human donor with juvenile idiopathic arthritis. Each CDR3 is given with its conserved first and last residue. Each record gives: J gene, D gene, V gene, CDR3 DNA, CDR3 protein. A D gene is named only where the DNA matches it firmly.

>TRBJ2-3|TRBD2|TRBV6-5
TGTGCCAGCAGAATAAGCGGGGGGGCGAGAGATACGCAGTATTTT
CASRISGGARDTQYF
>TRBJ1-6|-|TRBV19
TGTGCCAGTAAGGAGGTTGTTCCTAATTCCCCCCTCCACTTT
CASKEVVPNSPLHF
>TRBJ2-7|TRBD1|TRBV28
TGTGCCAGCAGTCCGGGACAGGGCTACGAGCAGTACTTC
CASSPGQGYEQYF
>TRBJ2-7|TRBD2|TRBV5-4
TGTGCCAGCAGCTTGGACGTTGTGCGGGGGGGCCTCCACGAGCAGTACTTC
CASSLDVVRGGLHEQYF
>TRBJ2-5|TRBD1|TRBV7-9
TGTGCCAGCAGCTTTGGGACAGCTCAAGAGACCCAGTACTTC
CASSFGTAQETQYF
>TRBJ1-6|-|TRBV5-6
TGTGCCAGCAGCTTGGGGACAGCTAATTCACCCCTCCACTTT
CASSLGTANSPLHF
>TRBJ1-5|-|TRBV5-1
TGCGCCAGCAGCTTAACAATGGGGGGGCTACAGCCCCAGCATTTT
CASSLTMGGLQPQHF
>TRBJ2-5|TRBD2|TRBV9
TGTGCCAGCAGCGTAGAACTAGCGGGAACAGAGACCCAGTACTTC
CASSVELAGTETQYF
>TRBJ1-4|TRBD1|TRBV5-1
TGCGCCAGCAGCTTTGAGGGGGCTGCAACTAATGAAAAACTGTTTTTT
CASSFEGAATNEKLFF
>TRBJ2-7|-|TRBV4-1
TGCGCCAGCAGCCCAGGGGAGCGGCGCTACGAGCAGTACTTC
CASSPGERRYEQYF